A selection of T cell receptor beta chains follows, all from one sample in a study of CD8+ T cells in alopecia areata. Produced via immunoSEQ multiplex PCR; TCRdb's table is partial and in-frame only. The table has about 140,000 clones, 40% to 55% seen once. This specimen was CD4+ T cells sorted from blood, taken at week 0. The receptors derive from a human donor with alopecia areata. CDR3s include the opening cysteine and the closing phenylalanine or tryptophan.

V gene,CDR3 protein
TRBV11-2,CASSSQYQTSLKDATQYF
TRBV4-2,CASSIRTEVGEQYF
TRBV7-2,CASSSEREVGTGELFF
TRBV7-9,CASSRSGRTTDTQYF
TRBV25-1,CASSGAGLNYGYTF
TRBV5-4,CASSPRTSGSRETQYF
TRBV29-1,CSARFPTPNTGELFF
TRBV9,CASSKRQGLNNEQFF
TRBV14,CASSQETSGNIQYF
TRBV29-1,CSVATGARGNGYTF
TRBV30,CAWSSEGYNEQFF
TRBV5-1,CASSLNQGARQFF
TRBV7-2,CASSFAVGGTEAFF
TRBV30,CAWTGLAGVGPGTDTQYF
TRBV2,CASSRGIQETQYF
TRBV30,CAWSAQKKEQYF
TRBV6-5,CASSPSGKPYEQYF
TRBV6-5,CASSPGHALDTQYF
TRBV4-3,CASSQDLVGGGRAGSYNEQFF
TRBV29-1,CSVEGGEVLFF
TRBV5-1,CASSTGVKGTQYF
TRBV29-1,CSARTAMGTGELFF
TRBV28,CASSGTPSSDEKLFF
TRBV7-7,CASSFGQPTDTQYF
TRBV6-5,CASSYRTEAFF
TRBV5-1,CASSSSTDTQYF
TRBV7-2,CASSSPRDEQFF